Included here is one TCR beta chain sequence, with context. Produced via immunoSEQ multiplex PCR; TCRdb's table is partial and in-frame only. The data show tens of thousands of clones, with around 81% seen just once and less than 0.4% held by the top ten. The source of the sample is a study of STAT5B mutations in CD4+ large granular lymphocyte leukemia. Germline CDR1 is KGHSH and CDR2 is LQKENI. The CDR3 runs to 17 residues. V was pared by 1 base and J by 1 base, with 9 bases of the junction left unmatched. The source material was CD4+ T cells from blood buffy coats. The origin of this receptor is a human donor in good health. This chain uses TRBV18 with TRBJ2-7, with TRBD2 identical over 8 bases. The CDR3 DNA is TGTGCCAGCTCACCACTGGGTCCGGGACTAGGTTCCTACGAGCAGTACTTC. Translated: CASSPLGPGLGSYEQYF. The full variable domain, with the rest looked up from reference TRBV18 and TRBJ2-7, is NAGVMQNPRHLVRRRGQEARLRCSPMKGHSHVYWYRQLPEEGLKFMVYLQKENIIDESGMPKERFSAEFPKEGPSILRIQQVVRGDSAAYFCASSPLGPGLGSYEQYFGPGTRLTVT.